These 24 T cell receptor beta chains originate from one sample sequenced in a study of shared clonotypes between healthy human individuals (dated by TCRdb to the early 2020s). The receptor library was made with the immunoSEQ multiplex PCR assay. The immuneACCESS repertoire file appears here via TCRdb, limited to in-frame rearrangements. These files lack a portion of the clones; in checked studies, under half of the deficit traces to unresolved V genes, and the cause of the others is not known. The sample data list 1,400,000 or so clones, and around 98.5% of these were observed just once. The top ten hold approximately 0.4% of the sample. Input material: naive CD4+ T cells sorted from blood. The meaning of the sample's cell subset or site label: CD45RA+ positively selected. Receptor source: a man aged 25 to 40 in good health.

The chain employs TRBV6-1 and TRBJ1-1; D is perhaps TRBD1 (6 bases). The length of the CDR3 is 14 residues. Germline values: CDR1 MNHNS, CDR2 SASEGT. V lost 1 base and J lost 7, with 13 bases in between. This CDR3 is CASSEVGGESEAFF. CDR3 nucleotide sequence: TGTGCCAGCAGTGAAGTAGGGGGGGAGAGTGAAGCTTTCTTT.

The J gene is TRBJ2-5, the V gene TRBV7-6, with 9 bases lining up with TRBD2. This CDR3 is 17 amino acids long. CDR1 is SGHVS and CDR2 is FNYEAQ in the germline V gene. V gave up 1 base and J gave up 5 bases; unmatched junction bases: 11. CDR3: CASSLDTLAGFRETQYF. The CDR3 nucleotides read TGTGCCAGCAGCTTAGATACTCTAGCGGGATTTCGGGAGACCCAGTACTTC.

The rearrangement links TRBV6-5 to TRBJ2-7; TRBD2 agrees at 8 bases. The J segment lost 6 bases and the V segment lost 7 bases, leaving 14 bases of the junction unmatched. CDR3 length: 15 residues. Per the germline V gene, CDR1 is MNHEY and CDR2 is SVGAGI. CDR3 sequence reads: CASNLIAGLQSEQYF. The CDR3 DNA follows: TGTGCCAGCAATCTCATAGCGGGATTGCAGTCCGAGCAGTACTTC.

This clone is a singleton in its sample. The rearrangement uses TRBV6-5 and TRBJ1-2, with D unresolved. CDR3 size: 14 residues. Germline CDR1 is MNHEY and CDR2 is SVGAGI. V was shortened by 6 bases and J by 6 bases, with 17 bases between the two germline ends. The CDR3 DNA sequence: TGTGCCAGCAGCTCCGGACCGCTTGAGGATGGCTACACCTTC. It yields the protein CASSSGPLEDGYTF.

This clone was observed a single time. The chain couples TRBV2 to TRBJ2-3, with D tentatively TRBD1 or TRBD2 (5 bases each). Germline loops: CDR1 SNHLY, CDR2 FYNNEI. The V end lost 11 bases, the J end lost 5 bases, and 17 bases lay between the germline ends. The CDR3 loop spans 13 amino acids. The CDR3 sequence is CAGQSGRGDTQYF. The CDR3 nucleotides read TGTGCCGGTCAATCGGGACGGGGAGATACGCAGTATTTT.

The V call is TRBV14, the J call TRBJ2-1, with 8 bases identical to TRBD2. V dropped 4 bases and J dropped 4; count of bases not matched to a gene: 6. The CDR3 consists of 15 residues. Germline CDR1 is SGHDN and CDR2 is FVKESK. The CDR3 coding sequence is TGTGCCAGCAGCCCATTAGCGGGAATGTACAATGAGCAGTTCTTC. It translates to CASSPLAGMYNEQFF.

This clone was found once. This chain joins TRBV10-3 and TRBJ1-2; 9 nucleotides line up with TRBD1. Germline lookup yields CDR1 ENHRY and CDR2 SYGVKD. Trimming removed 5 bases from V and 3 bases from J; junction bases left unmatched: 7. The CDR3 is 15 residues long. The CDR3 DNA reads TGTGCCATCAGTCAAATGACAGGGGGTTACTATGGCTACACCTTC. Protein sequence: CAISQMTGGYYGYTF.

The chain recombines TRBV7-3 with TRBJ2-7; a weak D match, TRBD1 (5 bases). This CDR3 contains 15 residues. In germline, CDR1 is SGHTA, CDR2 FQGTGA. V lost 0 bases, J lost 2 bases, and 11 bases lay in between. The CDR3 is CASSLTAGPTYEQYF. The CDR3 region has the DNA TGTGCCAGCAGCTTAACGGCAGGGCCGACCTACGAGCAGTACTTC.

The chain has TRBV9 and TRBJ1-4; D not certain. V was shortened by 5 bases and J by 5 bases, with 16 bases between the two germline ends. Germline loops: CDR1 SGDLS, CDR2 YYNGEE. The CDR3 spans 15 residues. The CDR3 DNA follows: TGTGCCAGCAGTAGCCTAGGCCAGAGAAATGAAAAACTGTTTTTT. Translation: CASSSLGQRNEKLFF.

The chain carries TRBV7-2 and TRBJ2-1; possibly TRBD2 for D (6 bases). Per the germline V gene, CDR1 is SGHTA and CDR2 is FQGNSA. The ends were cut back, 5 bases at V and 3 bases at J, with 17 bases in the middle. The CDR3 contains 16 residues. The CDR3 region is CASSPAEGRFYNEQFF. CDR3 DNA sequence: TGTGCCAGCAGCCCAGCAGAGGGGAGGTTCTACAATGAGCAGTTCTTC.

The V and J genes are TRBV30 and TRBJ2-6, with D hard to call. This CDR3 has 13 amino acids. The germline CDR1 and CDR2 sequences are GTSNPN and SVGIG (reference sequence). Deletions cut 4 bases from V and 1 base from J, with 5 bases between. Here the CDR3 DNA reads TGTGCCTGGACGCTGTCTGGGGCCAACGTCCTGACTTTC. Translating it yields CAWTLSGANVLTF.

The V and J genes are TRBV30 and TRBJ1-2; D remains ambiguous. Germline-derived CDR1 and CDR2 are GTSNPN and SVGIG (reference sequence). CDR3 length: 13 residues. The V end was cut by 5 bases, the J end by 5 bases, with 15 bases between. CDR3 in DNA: TGTGCCTGGGGGAGGGCAGGCCGATATGGCTACACCTTC. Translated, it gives CAWGRAGRYGYTF.

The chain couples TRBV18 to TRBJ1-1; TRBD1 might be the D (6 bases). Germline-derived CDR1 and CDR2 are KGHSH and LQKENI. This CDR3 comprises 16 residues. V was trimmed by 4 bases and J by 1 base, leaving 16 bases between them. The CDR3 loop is CASSLRQARRNTEAFF. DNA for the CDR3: TGTGCCAGCTCACTCCGACAGGCCAGGAGGAACACTGAAGCTTTCTTT.

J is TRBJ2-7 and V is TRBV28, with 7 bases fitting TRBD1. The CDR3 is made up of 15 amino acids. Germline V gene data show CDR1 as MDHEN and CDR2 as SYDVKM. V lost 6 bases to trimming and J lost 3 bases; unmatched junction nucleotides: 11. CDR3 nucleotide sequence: TGTGCCAGCAGGAGAGGACAGGAGCATCACTACGAGCAGTACTTC. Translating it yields CASRRGQEHHYEQYF.

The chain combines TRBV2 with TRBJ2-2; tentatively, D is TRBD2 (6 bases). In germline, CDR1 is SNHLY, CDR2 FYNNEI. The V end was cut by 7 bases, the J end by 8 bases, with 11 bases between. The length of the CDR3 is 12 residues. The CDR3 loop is CASNRESGELFF. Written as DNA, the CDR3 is TGTGCCAGCAATCGGGAGTCGGGGGAGCTGTTTTTT.

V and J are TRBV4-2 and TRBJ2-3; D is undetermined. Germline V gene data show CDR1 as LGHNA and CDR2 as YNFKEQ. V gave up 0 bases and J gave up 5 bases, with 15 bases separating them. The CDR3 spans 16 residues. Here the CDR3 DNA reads TGTGCCAGCAGCCAAGAGAGAATTAATCGCGGAGATACGCAGTATTTT. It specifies CASSQERINRGDTQYF.

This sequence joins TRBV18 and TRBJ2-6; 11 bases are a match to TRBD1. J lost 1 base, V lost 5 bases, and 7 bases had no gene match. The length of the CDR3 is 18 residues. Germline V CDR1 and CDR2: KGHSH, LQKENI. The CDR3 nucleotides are TGTGCCAGCTCAACCTACGGGACAGGGGGGTCTGGGGCCAACGTCCTGACTTTC. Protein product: CASSTYGTGGSGANVLTF.

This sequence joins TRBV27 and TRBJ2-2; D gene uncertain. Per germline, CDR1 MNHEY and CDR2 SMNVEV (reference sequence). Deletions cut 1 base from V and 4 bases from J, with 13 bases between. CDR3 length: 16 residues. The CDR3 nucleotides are TGTGCCAGCAGTTTATTTCCTGGAGTGGGCACCGGGGAGCTGTTTTTT. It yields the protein CASSLFPGVGTGELFF.

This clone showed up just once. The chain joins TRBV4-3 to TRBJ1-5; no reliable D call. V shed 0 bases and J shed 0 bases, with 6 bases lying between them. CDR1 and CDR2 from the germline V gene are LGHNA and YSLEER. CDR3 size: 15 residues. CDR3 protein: CASSQESTSNQPQHF. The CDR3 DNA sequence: TGCGCCAGCAGCCAAGAGAGCACTAGCAATCAGCCCCAGCATTTT.

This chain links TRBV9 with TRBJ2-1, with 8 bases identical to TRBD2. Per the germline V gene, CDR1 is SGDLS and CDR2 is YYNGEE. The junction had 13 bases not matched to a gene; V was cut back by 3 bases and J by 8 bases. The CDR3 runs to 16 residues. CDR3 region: CASSGGGLSNGDEQFF. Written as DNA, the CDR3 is TGTGCCAGCAGCGGCGGGGGGCTATCAAATGGCGATGAGCAGTTCTTC.

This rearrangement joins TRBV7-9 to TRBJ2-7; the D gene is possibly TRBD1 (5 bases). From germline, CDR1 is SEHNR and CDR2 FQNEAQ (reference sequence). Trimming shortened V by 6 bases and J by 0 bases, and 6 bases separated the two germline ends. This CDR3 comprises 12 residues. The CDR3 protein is CASRRGSYEQYF. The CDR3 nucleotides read TGTGCCAGCAGAAGGGGCTCCTACGAGCAGTACTTC.

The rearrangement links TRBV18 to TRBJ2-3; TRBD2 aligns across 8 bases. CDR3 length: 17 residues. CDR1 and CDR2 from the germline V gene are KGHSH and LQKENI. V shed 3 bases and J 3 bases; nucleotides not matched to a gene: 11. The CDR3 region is CASSPQIEAGDTDTQYF. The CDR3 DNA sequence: TGTGCCAGCTCACCCCAGATTGAAGCGGGAGATACAGATACGCAGTATTTT.

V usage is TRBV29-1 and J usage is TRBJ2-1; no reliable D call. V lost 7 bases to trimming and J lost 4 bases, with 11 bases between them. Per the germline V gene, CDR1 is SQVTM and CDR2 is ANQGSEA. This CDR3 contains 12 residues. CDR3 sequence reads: CSGRLAYNEQFF. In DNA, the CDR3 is TGCAGCGGAAGACTGGCTTACAATGAGCAGTTCTTC.

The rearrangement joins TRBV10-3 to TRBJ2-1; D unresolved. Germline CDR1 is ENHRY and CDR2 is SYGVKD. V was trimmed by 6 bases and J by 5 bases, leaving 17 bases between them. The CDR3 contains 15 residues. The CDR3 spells CAIRDLSGFDNEQFF. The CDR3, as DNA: TGTGCCATCAGGGACCTCTCTGGTTTTGACAATGAGCAGTTCTTC.